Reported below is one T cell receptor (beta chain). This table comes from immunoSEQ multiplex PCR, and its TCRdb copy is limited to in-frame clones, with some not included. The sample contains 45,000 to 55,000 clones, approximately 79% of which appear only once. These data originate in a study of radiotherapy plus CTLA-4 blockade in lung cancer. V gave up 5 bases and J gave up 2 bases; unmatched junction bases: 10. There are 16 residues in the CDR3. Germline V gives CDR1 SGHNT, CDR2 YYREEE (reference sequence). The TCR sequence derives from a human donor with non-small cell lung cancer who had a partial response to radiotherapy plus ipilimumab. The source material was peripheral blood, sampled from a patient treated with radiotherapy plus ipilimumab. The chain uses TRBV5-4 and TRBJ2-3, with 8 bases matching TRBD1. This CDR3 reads CASRKGGQVYTDTQYF. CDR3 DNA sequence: TGTGCCAGCAGAAAAGGGGGACAGGTATACACAGATACGCAGTATTTT.